Detailed here is one T cell receptor (beta chain). Its antigen is not identified. This record belongs to a study of post-analysis software for immune sequencing data. Study-wide context: As for disease course, relapsing-remitting, secondary progressive and progressive-relapsing multiple sclerosis were all included.

Unique molecular identifiers were carried by the TCR beta cDNA libraries. TCRdb independently ran MiXCR on the PCR reads; one entry per CDR3 protein. The sample holds roughly 400,000 distinct CDR3 sequences, about 39% seen once. The CDR3 spans 14 residues. The junction had 4 bases not matched to a gene; V was cut back by 3 bases and J by 6 bases. Germline CDR1 SGHAT, CDR2 FQNNGV. General study points: Batch-mates among the samples co-clustered strongly by F measure. In patients, TRBV5-6, TRBV5-1 and TRBV20-1 belonged to four or five TRBV segments found more frequently than in controls.

Sequences were obtained from blood. This sequence joins TRBV11-2 and TRBJ2-7; TRBD2 aligns across 11 bases. The source of this sequence is a girl aged 2-15 years with multiple sclerosis. The CDR3 reads CASSFSSGRSEQYF. Here the CDR3 DNA reads TGTGCCAGCAGCTTCTCTAGCGGGAGGAGCGAGCAGTACTTC.